This is a list of T cell receptor beta chains from one sample in a study of OX40 agonist ivuxolimab in advanced cancers. Sequencing was performed with immunoSEQ multiplex PCR; in TCRdb, only in-frame clones are kept and a portion is missing. Among about 84,000 clones listed, 85% to 90% were seen once. This material consisted of CD4+ or CD8+ T cells sorted from blood, taken in a trial of the OX40 agonist ivuxolimab. The receptor source for this set is an adult with an advanced solid tumor such as melanoma, head and neck, liver or kidney cancer. CDR3s include the opening cysteine and the closing phenylalanine or tryptophan.

v_gene	j_gene	CDR3aa
TRBV27	TRBJ2-3	CASSLKWGQDTQYF
TRBV2	TRBJ1-1	CASRDSHNEAFF
TRBV29-1	TRBJ1-5	CSVRGQGDQPQHF
TRBV2	TRBJ1-5	CASTAEGGFGQPQHF
TRBV18	TRBJ2-6	CASSPLRRSDRGGSGANVLTF
TRBV7-2	TRBJ2-7	CASSWWVGAVNEQYF
TRBV6-6	TRBJ2-3	CASSYQDKSADTQYF
TRBV5-6	TRBJ2-6	CASSFRAILSGANVLTF
TRBV5-1	TRBJ1-6	CASSLAPGGLSPLHF
TRBV9	TRBJ2-3	CASSVVGSTDTQYF
TRBV19	TRBJ1-1	CASSTERSEAFF
TRBV11-3	TRBJ2-2	CASSRFGTGTGELFF
TRBV7-3	TRBJ2-1	CASSPRPRLAGGIHEQFF
TRBV11-3	TRBJ2-3	CASSSGTGPTDTQYF
TRBV10-1	TRBJ2-3	CASSESSGTQYF
TRBV12-2	TRBJ2-1	CASRLVAGEYNEQFF
TRBV28	TRBJ2-7	CASRSTGAHEQYF
TRBV10-3	TRBJ2-3	CAISESGQTDTQYF
TRBV30	TRBJ1-5	CAWRSHSNQPQHF
TRBV19	TRBJ2-5	CASSPFLAGGPGETQYF
TRBV5-5	TRBJ1-6	CASRGSKDSPLHF
TRBV4-2	TRBJ2-3	CASSQDAFVPPIF
TRBV30	TRBJ1-6	CAWSVPGWNSPLHF